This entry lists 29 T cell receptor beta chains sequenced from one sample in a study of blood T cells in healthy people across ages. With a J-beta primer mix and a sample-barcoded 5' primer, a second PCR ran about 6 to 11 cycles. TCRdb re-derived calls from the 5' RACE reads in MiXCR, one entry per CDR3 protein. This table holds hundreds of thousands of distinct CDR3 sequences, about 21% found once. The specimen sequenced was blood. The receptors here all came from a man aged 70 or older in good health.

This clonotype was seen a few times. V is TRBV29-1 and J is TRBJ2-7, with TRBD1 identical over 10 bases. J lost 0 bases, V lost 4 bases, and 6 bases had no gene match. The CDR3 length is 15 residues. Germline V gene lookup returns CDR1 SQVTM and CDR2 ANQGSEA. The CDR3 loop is CSVAAGQGYSYEQYF. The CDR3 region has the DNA TGCAGCGTTGCGGCGGGACAGGGGTACTCCTACGAGCAGTACTTC.

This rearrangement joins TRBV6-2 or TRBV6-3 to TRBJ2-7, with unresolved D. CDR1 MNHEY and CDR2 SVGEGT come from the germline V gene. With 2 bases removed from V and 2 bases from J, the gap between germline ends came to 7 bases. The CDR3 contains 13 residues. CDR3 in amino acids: CASSYEATYEQYF. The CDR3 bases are TGTGCCAGCAGTTACGAGGCCACCTACGAGCAGTACTTC.

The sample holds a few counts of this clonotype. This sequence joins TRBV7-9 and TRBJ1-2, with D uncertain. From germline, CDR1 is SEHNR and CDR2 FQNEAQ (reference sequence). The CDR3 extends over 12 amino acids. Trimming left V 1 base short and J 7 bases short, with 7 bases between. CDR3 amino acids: CASSLETAGYTF. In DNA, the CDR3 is TGTGCCAGCAGCTTAGAAACAGCTGGCTACACCTTC.

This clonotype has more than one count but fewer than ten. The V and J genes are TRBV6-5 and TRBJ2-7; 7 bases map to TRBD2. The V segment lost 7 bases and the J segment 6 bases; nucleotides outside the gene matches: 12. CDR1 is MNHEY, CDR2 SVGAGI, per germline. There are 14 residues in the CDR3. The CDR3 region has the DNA TGTGCCAGCAACAGACTAGCCTACATCGGCGAGCAGTACTTC. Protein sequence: CASNRLAYIGEQYF.

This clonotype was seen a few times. The CDR3 nucleotides are TGTGCCAGCAGCTTACGCCTGTACGATACGCAGTATTTT. Its protein is CASSLRLYDTQYF. The chain links TRBV7-2 to TRBJ2-3, with unresolved D. Germline lookup yields CDR1 SGHTA and CDR2 FQGNSA. This CDR3 has 13 amino acids. V gave up 2 bases and J gave up 6 bases, with 9 bases separating them. Variable domain in full (rest from reference TRBV7-2 and TRBJ2-3): GAGVSQSPSNKVTEKGKDVELRCDPISGHTALYWYRQSLGQGLEFLIYFQGNSAPDKSGLPSDRFSAERTGGSVSTLTIQRTQQEDSAVYLCASSLRLYDTQYFGPGTRLTVL.

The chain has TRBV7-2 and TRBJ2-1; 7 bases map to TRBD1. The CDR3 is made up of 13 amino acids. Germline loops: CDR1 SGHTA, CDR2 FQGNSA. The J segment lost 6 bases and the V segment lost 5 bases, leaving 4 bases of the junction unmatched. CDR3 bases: TGTGCCAGCAGCAGAAGGGGGCTCAATGAGCAGTTCTTC. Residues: CASSRRGLNEQFF.

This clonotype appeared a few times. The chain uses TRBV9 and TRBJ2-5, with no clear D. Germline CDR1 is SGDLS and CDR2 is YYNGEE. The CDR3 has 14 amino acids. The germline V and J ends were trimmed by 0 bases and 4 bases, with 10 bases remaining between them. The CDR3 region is CASSVADPGETQYF. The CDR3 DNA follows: TGTGCCAGCAGCGTAGCTGATCCGGGAGAGACCCAGTACTTC. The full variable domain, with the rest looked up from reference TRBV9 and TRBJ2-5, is DSGVTQTPKHLITATGQRVTLRCSPRSGDLSVYWYQQSLDQGLQFLIQYYNGEERAKGNILERFSAQQFPDLHSELNLSSLELGDSALYFCASSVADPGETQYFGPGTRLLVL.

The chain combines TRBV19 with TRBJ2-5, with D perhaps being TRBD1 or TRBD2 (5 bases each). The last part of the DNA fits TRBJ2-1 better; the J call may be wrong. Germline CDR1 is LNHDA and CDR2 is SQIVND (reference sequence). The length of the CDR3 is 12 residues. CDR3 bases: TGTGCCAGTAGTATAGATCCGGGACGGCAGTTCTTC. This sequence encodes CASSIDPGRQFF.

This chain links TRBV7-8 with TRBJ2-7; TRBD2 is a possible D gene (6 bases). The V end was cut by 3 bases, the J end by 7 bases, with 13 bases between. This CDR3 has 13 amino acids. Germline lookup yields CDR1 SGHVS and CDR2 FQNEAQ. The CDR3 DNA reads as TGTGCCAGCAGCTTCACTCTAGCGAATGAGCAGTACTTC. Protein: CASSFTLANEQYF.

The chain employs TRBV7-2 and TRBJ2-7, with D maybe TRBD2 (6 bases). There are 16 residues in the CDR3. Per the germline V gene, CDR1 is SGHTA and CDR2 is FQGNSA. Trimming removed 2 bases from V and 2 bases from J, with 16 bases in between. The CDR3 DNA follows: TGTGCCAGCAGCTTATCTTTTTCCGGGAGACCCTACGAGCAGTACTTC. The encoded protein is CASSLSFSGRPYEQYF. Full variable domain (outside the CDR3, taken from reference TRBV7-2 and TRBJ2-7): GAGVSQSPSNKVTEKGKDVELRCDPISGHTALYWYRQSLGQGLEFLIYFQGNSAPDKSGLPSDRFSAERTGGSVSTLTIQRTQQEDSAVYLCASSLSFSGRPYEQYFGPGTRLTVT.

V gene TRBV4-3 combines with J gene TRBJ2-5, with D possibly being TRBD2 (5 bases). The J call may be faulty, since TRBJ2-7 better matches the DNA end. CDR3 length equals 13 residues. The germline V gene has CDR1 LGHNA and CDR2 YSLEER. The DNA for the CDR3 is TGCGCCAGCAGCCAAGAGTACGGGAACGAGCAGTACTTC. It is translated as CASSQEYGNEQYF.

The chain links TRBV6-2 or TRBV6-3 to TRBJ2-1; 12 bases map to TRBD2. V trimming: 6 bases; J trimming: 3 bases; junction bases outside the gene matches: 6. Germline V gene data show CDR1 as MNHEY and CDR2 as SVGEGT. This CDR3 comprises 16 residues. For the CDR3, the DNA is TGTGCCAGCAGCTCACTAGCGGGAGGACTCTACAATGAGCAGTTCTTC. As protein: CASSSLAGGLYNEQFF.

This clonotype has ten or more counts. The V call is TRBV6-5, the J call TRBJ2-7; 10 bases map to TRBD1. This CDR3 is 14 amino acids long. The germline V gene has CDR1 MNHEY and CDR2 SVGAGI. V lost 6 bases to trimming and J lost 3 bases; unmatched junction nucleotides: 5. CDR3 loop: CASSLRTGGYEQYF. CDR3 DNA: TGTGCCAGCAGCCTTCGGACAGGGGGCTACGAGCAGTACTTC.

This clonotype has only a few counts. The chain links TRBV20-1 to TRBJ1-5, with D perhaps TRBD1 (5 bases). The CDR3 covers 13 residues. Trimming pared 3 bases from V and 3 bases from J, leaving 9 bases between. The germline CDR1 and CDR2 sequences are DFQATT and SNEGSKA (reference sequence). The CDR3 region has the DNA TGCAGTGCTAGTTCAGGGAACAATCAGCCCCAGCATTTT. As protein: CSASSGNNQPQHF.

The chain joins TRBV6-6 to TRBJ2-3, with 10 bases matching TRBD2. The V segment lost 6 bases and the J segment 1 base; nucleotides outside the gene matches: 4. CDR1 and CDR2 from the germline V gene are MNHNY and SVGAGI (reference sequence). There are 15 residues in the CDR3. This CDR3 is CASRPGTSGTDTQYF. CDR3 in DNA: TGTGCCAGCAGACCTGGGACTAGCGGCACAGATACGCAGTATTTT.

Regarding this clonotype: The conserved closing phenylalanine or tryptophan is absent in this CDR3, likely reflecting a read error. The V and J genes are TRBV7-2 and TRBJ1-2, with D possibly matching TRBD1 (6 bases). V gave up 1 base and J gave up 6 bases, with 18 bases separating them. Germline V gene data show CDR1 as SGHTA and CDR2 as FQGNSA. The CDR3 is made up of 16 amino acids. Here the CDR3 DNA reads TGTGCCAGCAGCTTAGATGGGGGTCGGAGGGGGAATGGCTACACCCTC. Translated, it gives CASSLDGGRRGNGYTL.

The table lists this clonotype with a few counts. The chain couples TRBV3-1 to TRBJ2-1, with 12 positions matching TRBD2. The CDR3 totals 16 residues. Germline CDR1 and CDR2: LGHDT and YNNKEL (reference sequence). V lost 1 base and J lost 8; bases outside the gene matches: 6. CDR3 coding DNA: TGTGCCAGCAGCCAAGGACTAGCGGGAGCAGGAGATGAGCAGTTCTTC. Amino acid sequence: CASSQGLAGAGDEQFF.

The CDR3 loop reads CSARSEDRDNSPLHF. CDR3 nucleotides: TGCAGTGCTAGATCTGAAGACAGGGATAATTCACCCCTCCACTTT. V is TRBV20-1 and J is TRBJ1-6, with 7 positions matching TRBD1. V trimming: 2 bases; J trimming: 5 bases; junction bases outside the gene matches: 6. The CDR3 has 15 amino acids. Per germline, CDR1 DFQATT and CDR2 SNEGSKA (reference sequence).

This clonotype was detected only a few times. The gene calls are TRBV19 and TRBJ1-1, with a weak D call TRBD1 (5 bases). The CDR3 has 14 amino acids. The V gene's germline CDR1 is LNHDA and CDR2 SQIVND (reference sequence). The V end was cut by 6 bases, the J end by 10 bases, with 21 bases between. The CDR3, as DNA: TGTGCCAGTAGCCCAATCGGGGCGCCAGTCGGAGCTTTCTTT. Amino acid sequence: CASSPIGAPVGAFF.

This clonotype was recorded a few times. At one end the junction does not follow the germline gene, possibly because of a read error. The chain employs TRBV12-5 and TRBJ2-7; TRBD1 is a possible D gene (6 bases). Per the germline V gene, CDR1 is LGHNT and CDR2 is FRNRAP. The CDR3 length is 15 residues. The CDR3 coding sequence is TGTGCTAGTGGTATAGCCCCCGGGACATCTTACGAGCAGCACTTC. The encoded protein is CASGIAPGTSYEQHF.

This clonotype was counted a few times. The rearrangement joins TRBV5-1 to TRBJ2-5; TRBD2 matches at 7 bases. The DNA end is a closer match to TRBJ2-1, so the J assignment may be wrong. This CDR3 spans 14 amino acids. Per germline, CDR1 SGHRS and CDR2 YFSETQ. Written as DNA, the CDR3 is TGCGCCAGCAGCTTGGAGTCTAGCGGTAGTGAGCAGTTCTTC. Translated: CASSLESSGSEQFF.

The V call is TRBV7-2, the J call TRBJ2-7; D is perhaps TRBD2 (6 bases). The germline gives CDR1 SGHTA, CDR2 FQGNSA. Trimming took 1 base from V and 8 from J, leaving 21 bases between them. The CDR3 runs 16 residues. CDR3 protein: CASSLVEAGRVGKQYF. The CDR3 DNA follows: TGTGCCAGCAGCTTAGTTGAGGCGGGACGCGTGGGCAAGCAGTACTTC.

CDR3 amino acids: CAIRGVQGDTQYF. DNA for the CDR3: TGTGCCATCCGTGGAGTTCAGGGAGATACGCAGTATTTT. This chain uses TRBV10-3 with TRBJ2-3, with TRBD1 as a possible D gene (5 bases). V gave up 8 bases and J gave up 5 bases, with 14 bases separating them. CDR1 is ENHRY, CDR2 SYGVKD, per germline. The CDR3 loop spans 13 amino acids.

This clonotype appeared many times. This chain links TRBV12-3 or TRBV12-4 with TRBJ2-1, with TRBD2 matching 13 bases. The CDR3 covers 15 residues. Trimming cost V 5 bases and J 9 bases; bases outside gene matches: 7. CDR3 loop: CASSPGLAGAFEQFF. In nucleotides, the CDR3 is TGTGCCAGCAGTCCCGGACTAGCGGGAGCGTTTGAGCAGTTCTTC.

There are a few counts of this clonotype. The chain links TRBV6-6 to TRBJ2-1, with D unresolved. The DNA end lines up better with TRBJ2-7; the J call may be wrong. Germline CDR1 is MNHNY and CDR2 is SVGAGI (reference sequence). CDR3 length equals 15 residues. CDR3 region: CASRRTEGVAYEQYF. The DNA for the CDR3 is TGTGCCAGCAGGCGGACGGAAGGAGTTGCCTACGAGCAGTACTTC.

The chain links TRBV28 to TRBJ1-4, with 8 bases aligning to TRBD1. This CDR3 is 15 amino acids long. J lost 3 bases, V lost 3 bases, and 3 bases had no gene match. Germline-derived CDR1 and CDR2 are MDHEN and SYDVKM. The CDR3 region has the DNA TGTGCCAGCAGTTTCCGGACAGGGTCTAATGAAAAACTGTTTTTT. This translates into CASSFRTGSNEKLFF.

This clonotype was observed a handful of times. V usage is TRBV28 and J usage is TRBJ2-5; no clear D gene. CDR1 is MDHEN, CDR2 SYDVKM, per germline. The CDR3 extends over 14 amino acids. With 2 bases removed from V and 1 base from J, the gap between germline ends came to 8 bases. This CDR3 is CASSLIGTQETQYF. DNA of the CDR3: TGTGCCAGCAGTTTAATCGGCACCCAAGAGACCCAGTACTTC.

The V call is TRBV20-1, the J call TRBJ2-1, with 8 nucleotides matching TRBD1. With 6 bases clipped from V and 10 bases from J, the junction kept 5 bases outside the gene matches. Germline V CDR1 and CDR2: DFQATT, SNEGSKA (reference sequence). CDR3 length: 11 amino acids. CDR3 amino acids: CSAARTGEQFF. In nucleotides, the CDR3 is TGCAGTGCGGCAAGGACAGGGGAGCAGTTCTTC.

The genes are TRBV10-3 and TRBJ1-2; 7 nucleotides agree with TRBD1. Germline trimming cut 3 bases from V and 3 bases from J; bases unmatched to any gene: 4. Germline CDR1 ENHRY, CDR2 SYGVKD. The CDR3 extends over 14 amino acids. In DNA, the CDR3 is TGTGCCATCAGTGACGGCAGGGGGGACTATGGCTACACCTTC. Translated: CAISDGRGDYGYTF.